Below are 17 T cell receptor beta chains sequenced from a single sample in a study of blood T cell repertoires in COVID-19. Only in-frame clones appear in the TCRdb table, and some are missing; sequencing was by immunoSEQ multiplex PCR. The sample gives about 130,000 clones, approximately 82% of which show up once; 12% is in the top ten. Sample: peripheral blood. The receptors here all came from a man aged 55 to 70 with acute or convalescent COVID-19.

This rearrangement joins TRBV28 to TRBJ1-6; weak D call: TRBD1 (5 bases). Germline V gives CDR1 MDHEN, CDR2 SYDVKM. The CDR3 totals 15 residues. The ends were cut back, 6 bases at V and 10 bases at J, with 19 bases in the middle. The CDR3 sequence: CASSQNFGRDSPLHF. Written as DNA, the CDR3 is TGTGCCAGCAGCCAAAATTTCGGGCGGGACTCACCCCTCCACTTT.

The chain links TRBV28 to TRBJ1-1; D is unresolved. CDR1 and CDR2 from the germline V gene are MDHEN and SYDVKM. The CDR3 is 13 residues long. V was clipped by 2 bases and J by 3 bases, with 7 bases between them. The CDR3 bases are TGTGCCAGCAGTTTAGAAGCGGACACTGAAGCTTTCTTT. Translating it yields CASSLEADTEAFF.

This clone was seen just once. The CDR3 sequence: CASSPYRTGGSETQYF. CDR3 coding DNA: TGTGCCAGCAGTCCATACAGGACAGGGGGCAGTGAGACCCAGTACTTC. The V and J genes are TRBV2 and TRBJ2-5, with TRBD1 identical over 11 bases. CDR3 length: 16 amino acids. Germline CDR1 SNHLY, CDR2 FYNNEI. V was pared by 5 bases and J by 5 bases, with 10 bases of the junction left unmatched.

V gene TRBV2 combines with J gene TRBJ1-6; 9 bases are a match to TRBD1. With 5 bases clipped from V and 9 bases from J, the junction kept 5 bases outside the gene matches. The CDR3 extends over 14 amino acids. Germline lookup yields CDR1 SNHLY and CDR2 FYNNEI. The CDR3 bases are TGTGCCAGCAGTCGACAGGGGGAAGGTTCACCCCTCCACTTT. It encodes CASSRQGEGSPLHF. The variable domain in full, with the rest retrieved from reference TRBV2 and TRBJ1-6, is EPEVTQTPSHQVTQMGQEVILRCVPISNHLYFYWYRQILGQKVEFLVSFYNNEISEKSEIFDDQFSVERPDGSNFTLKIRSTKLEDSAMYFCASSRQGEGSPLHFGNGTRLTVT.

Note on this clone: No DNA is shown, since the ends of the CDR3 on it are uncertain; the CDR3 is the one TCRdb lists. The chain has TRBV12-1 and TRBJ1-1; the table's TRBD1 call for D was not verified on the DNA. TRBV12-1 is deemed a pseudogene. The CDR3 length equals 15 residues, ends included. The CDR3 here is CASSFFGQGSTEAFF.

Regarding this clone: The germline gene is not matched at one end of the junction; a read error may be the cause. The CDR3 spells CASSLGLGGTSPFHF. CDR3 nucleotide sequence: TGTGCCAGCAGCTTAGGATTGGGGGGAACCTCACCCTTCCACTTT. The gene calls are TRBV11-2 and TRBJ1-6; possibly TRBD1 for D (5 bases). This CDR3 is built from 15 residues. Germline V CDR1 and CDR2: SGHAT, FQNNGV.

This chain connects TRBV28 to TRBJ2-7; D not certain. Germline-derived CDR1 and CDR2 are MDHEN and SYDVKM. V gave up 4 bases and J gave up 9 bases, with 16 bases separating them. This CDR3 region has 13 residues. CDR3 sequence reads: CASSSSPPSGQYF. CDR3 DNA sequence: TGTGCCAGCAGTTCCTCCCCTCCGTCCGGGCAGTACTTC.

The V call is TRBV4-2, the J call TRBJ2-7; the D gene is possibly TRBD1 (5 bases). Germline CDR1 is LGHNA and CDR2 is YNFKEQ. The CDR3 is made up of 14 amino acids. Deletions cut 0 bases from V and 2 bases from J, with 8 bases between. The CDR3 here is CASSQDQGPYEQYF. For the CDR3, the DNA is TGTGCCAGCAGCCAAGATCAGGGTCCCTACGAGCAGTACTTC.

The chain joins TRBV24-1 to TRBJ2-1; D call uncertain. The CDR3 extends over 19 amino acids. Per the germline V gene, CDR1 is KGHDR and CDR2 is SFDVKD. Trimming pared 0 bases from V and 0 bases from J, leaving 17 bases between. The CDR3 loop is CATSDLSIRGTGSYNEQFF. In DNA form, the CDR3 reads TGTGCCACCAGTGATTTGTCTATCCGAGGTACCGGCTCCTACAATGAGCAGTTCTTC.

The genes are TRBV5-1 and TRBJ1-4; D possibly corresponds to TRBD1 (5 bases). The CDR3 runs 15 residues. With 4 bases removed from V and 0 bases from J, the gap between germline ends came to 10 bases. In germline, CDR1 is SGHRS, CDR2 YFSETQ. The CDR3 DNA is TGCGCCAGCAGCACAGGACGGACAACTAATGAAAAACTGTTTTTT. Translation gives CASSTGRTTNEKLFF.

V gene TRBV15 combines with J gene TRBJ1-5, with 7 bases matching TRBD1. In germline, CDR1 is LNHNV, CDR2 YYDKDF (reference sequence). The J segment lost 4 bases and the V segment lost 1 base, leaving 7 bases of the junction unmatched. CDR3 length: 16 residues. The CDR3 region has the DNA TGTGCCACCAGCAGAGGGTTAGGGGGCAGTAATCAGCCCCAGCATTTT. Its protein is CATSRGLGGSNQPQHF.

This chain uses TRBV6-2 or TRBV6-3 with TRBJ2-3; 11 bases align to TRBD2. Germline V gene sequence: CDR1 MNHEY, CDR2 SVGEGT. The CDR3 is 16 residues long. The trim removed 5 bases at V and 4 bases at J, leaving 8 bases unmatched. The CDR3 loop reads CASSRIAGGPPDTQYF. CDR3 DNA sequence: TGTGCCAGCAGTCGTATAGCGGGAGGGCCTCCAGATACGCAGTATTTT.

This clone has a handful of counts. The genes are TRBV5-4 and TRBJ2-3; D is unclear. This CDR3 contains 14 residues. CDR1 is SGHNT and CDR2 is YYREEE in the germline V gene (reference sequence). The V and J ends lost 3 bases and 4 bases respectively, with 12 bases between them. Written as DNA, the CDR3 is TGTGCCAGCAGCTCCCGAGTAGCATCAGATACGCAGTATTTT. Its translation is CASSSRVASDTQYF. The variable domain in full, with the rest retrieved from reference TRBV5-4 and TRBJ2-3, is ETGVTQSPTHLIKTRGQQVTLRCSSQSGHNTVSWYQQALGQGPQFIFQYYREEENGRGNFPPRFSGLQFPNYSSELNVNALELDDSALYLCASSSRVASDTQYFGPGTRLTVL.

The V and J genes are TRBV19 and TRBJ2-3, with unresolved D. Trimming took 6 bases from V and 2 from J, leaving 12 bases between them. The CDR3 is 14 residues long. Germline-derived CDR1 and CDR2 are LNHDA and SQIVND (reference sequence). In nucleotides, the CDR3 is TGTGCCAGTAGGCGGCTATTGAACACAGATACGCAGTATTTT. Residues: CASRRLLNTDTQYF.

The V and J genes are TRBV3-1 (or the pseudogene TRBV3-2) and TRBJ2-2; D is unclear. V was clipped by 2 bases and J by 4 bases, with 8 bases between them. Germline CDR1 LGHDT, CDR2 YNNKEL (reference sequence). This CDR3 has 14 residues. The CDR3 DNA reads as TGTGCCAGCAGCCAATACGGAGCCACCGGGGAGCTGTTTTTT. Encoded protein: CASSQYGATGELFF.

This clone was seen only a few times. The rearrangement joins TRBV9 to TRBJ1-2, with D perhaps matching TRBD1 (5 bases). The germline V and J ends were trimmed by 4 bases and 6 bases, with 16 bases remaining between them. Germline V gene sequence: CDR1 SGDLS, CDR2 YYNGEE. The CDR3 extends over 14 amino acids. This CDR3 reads CASSLSGGRDGYTF. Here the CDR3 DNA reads TGTGCCAGCAGCCTGAGCGGGGGAAGGGATGGCTACACCTTC.

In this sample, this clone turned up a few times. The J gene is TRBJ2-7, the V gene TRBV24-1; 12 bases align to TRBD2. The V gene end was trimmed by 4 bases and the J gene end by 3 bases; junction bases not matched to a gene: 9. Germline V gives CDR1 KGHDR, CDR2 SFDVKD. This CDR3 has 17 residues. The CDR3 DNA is TGTGCCACCAGTGACTCCCTGACTAGCGGGAGACTCTACGAGCAGTACTTC. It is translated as CATSDSLTSGRLYEQYF.